Only a few counts were recorded for the clone carrying this T cell receptor (beta chain). The authors' processing: Using reference gene primer amplification, nucleated cell counts were estimated. TCRdb keeps only in-frame clones here, not all; method: immunoSEQ multiplex PCR. D and trimming come from the DNA, and the V and J calls and clone size come from that table. The table records 88,000 or so clones, 70% to 80% of them present only once. This specimen comes from a study of blood T cell repertoires in COVID-19. On the study more broadly: Samples came from the United States, Italy and Spain, spanning acute and convalescent COVID-19. Nucleic acid was either cDNA or gDNA, and it came from T cells, B-cell-depleted T cells, or PBMCs.

The sequencing sample was made of peripheral blood. This receptor was identified in a human donor in a cohort sampled during active COVID-19.

The CDR3 DNA is TGTGCCAGCAGCCTCTCCGGGACAGGGCCCAACGAGCAGTACTTC. Its translation is CASSLSGTGPNEQYF. The chain recombines TRBV3-1 (or the pseudogene TRBV3-2) with TRBJ2-7; 9 nucleotides agree with TRBD1. Germline assignment: CDR1 LGHDT and CDR2 YNNKEL (reference sequence). Trimming at V came to 4 bases and at J to 5 bases, leaving 9 bases not matched to a gene. This CDR3 has 15 residues.